These 11 T cell receptor beta chains share one sample of origin, sequenced in a study of blood T cell repertoires in COVID-19. Profiling relied on immunoSEQ multiplex PCR, and the TCRdb table lists in-frame clones only, not all of them. This sample yields approximately 300,000 clones, of which approximately 90% are seen a single time; less than 4% belongs to the top ten. Sequenced input: PBMCs or T cells enriched from blood (not recorded which). Receptors originate from a woman in her 30s who had been exposed to COVID-19.

The chain uses TRBV12-3 or TRBV12-4 and TRBJ2-7; D is unresolved. The CDR3 consists of 12 residues. Trimming removed 6 bases from V and 3 bases from J, with 9 bases in between. The CDR3 bases are TGTGCCAGCAGCCCGCAGAACTACGAGCAGTACTTC. Translating gives CASSPQNYEQYF.

The chain links TRBV19 to TRBJ2-7; 9 positions match TRBD1. Germline V gives CDR1 LNHDA, CDR2 SQIVND (reference sequence). The CDR3 loop spans 15 amino acids. J gave up 2 bases and V 5 bases, and 7 bases lay outside the gene matches. The CDR3 nucleotides read TGTGCCAGTAGTCCCCAGGGGACAGGGACCTACGAGCAGTACTTC. Its protein is CASSPQGTGTYEQYF.

The chain carries TRBV24-1 and TRBJ2-1; D perhaps matches TRBD1 (6 bases). This CDR3 contains 15 residues. Germline CDR1 and CDR2: KGHDR and SFDVKD. With 1 base removed from V and 1 base from J, the gap between germline ends came to 7 bases. The CDR3: CATSDFGTSYNEQFF. CDR3 in DNA: TGTGCCACCAGTGATTTCGGGACATCCTACAATGAGCAGTTCTTC.

This chain joins TRBV5-1 and TRBJ2-6; 8 bases line up with TRBD1. V dropped 3 bases and J dropped 2; count of bases not matched to a gene: 7. This CDR3 is 17 amino acids long. The V gene's germline CDR1 is SGHRS and CDR2 YFSETQ. The CDR3 protein is CASSSPGQGTGANVLTF. CDR3 coding DNA: TGCGCCAGCAGCTCCCCCGGACAGGGCACTGGGGCCAACGTCCTGACTTTC.

V gene TRBV5-1 combines with J gene TRBJ2-1; maybe TRBD1 (5 bases). This CDR3 region has 15 residues. CDR1 and CDR2 (germline): SGHRS, YFSETQ. Trimming removed 2 bases from V and 1 base from J, with 10 bases in between. The CDR3 coding sequence is TGCGCCAGCAGCTTACAGGAACGTTCCTACAATGAGCAGTTCTTC. This gives the protein CASSLQERSYNEQFF.

The sample holds one count of this clone. CDR3 protein: CASSHGSNQPQHF. CDR3 nucleotides: TGTGCCAGCAGCCATGGGAGTAATCAGCCCCAGCATTTT. The chain recombines TRBV14 with TRBJ1-5; D remains unclear. Germline V gene lookup returns CDR1 SGHDN and CDR2 FVKESK. Trimming removed 3 bases from V and 4 bases from J, with 7 bases in between. The CDR3 is 13 amino acids.

The gene calls are TRBV5-1 and TRBJ1-1, with 7 positions matching TRBD1. There are 13 residues in the CDR3. From germline, CDR1 is SGHRS and CDR2 YFSETQ. J was trimmed by 4 bases and V by 5 bases; bases with no gene match: 5. CDR3 nucleotide sequence: TGCGCCAGCAGTGCCGACAGGGTCACTGAAGCTTTCTTT. This encodes CASSADRVTEAFF.

The chain joins TRBV19 to TRBJ1-6; tentatively, D is TRBD1 (5 bases). Germline values: CDR1 LNHDA, CDR2 SQIVND (reference sequence). The CDR3 has 15 residues. The V and J ends lost 1 base and 4 bases respectively, with 8 bases between them. The DNA for the CDR3 is TGTGCCAGTAGTATAGCTGGGACTTATAATTCACCCCTCCACTTT. It is translated as CASSIAGTYNSPLHF.

The V call is TRBV27, the J call TRBJ1-1; maybe TRBD1 (5 bases). The CDR3 runs 15 residues. Trimming cost V 4 bases and J 2 bases, with 14 bases left between them. Germline V lookup: CDR1 MNHEY, CDR2 SMNVEV (reference sequence). The CDR3 loop is CASSSPGEINTEAFF. The CDR3 DNA is TGTGCCAGCAGTTCCCCGGGGGAGATTAACACTGAAGCTTTCTTT.

The chain couples TRBV21-1 to TRBJ2-7; TRBD1, the D gene given by the table, was not confirmed from the DNA. TRBV21-1 represents a pseudogene. The CDR3 consists of 15 residues. CDR3 sequence: CASSKRGTGTYEQYF. CDR3 in DNA: TGTGCCAGCAGCAAAAGGGGGACGGGGACCTACGAGCAGTACTTC.

This clone was detected once. The chain has TRBV6-2 or TRBV6-3 and TRBJ1-5; D unresolved. Germline V gene sequence: CDR1 MNHEY, CDR2 SVGEGT. The V and J ends lost 2 bases and 0 bases respectively, with 8 bases between them. The CDR3 has 15 amino acids. CDR3 coding DNA: TGTGCCAGCAGTTACGGGCAGTATAGCAATCAGCCCCAGCATTTT. Its protein product is CASSYGQYSNQPQHF.